A selection of T cell receptor beta chains follows, all from one sample in a study of blood T cells in healthy people across ages. TCRdb recomputed calls from the 5' RACE reads with MiXCR, one row per CDR3 protein. The sample has 650,000 to 900,000 distinct CDR3 sequences, less than 80% seen once; the top ten hold around a quarter. The material sequenced was blood. All receptors derive from a man aged 25 to 40 in good health. Both conserved end residues are part of each CDR3. The D gene is left open where the match is weak. Expanded clones are given a class, and other clones once, few, many or no size at all.

size | J | V | D | CDR3 | DNA
few | TRBJ2-7 | TRBV6-5 | . | CASSYFGGHEQYF | TGTGCCAGCAGTTACTTTGGGGGCCACGAGCAGTACTTC
. | TRBJ1-2 | TRBV20-1 | . | CSASYTLGQPLYGYTF | TGCAGTGCTAGTTATACGTTAGGACAGCCACTCTATGGCTACACCTTC
. | TRBJ1-6 | TRBV20-1 | . | CSARRGGSVNSPLHF | TGCAGTGCTAGAAGGGGGGGCAGCGTTAATTCACCCCTCCACTTT
. | TRBJ2-3 | TRBV12-3/TRBV12-4 | . | CASTLGVDTQYF | TGTGCCAGCACCCTCGGGGTAGATACGCAGTATTTT
. | TRBJ2-7 | TRBV6-5 | . | CASGGGLRPYEQYF | TGTGCCAGCGGGGGCGGCTTAAGGCCATACGAGCAGTACTTC
. | TRBJ2-7 | TRBV10-3 | TRBD1 | CAISEADRDREQYF | TGTGCCATCAGTGAGGCCGACAGGGACCGCGAGCAGTACTTC
. | TRBJ2-7 | TRBV7-2 | TRBD2 | CASSQRQRGEQYF | TGTGCCAGCAGCCAGCGACAGCGGGGCGAGCAGTACTTC
few | TRBJ1-2 | TRBV29-1 | . | CSVEGSTYGYTF | TGCAGCGTTGAAGGGTCCACCTATGGCTACACCTTC
. | TRBJ1-2 | TRBV12-3/TRBV12-4 | . | CASSFGGLGYGYTF | TGTGCCAGCAGTTTTGGAGGTCTGGGTTATGGCTACACCTTC
few | TRBJ1-6 | TRBV4-2 | . | CASSQAKGSYNSPLHF | TGTGCCAGCAGCCAGGCCAAGGGCTCCTATAATTCACCCCTCCACTTT
few | TRBJ2-7 | TRBV28 | TRBD1 | CASRTGQGFYEQYF | TGTGCCAGCAGAACGGGACAGGGGTTCTACGAGCAGTACTTC